The T cell receptor (beta chain) described here comes from a study of blood T cell repertoires in COVID-19. Study context: The United States, Italy and Spain supplied acute and convalescent COVID-19 samples. Nucleic acid was either cDNA or gDNA, and it came from T cells, B-cell-depleted T cells, or PBMCs.

This clone has only one observation. Study processing details: Amplifying reference gene primers gave estimates of nucleated cell counts. TCRdb's copy holds only in-frame clones and misses some; the assay was immunoSEQ multiplex PCR. D and trimming were read from the DNA, whereas the V and J calls and clone size are those reported in that table. There are 150,000 to 200,000 clones in the sample; around 90% occur only once, and roughly a sixth lies in the top ten. The V end lost 5 bases, the J end lost 6 bases, and 8 bases lay between the germline ends. Per the germline V gene, CDR1 is SGHAT and CDR2 is FQNNGV. The CDR3 runs 13 residues.

The V and J genes are TRBV11-2 and TRBJ1-6, with D hard to call. What was sequenced was peripheral blood. This receptor was obtained from a man in his 60s with active or convalescent COVID-19. The CDR3 here is CASSKGSNSPLHF. The CDR3 nucleotides read TGTGCCAGCAGCAAAGGGAGTAATTCACCCCTCCACTTT.